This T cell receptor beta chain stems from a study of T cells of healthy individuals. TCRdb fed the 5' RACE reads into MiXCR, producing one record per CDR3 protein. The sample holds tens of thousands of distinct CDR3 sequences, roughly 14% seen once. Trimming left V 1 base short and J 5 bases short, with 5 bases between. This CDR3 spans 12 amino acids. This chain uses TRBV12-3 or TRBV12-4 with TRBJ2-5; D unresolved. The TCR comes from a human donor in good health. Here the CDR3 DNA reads TGTGCCAGCAGTTTAGTCGGCGAGACCCAGTACTTC. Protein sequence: CASSLVGETQYF.